This TCR beta chain stems from a study of monozygotic twins with inflammatory bowel disease. A 6-nucleotide sample barcode was carried by the UMIs, which template switching added. TCRdb reprocessed the 5' RACE reads and keeps a single row for each CDR3 protein, giving no DNA. Its table records some 200,000 distinct CDR3 sequences. In regard to this clonotype: Its target is unknown.

The draw for each donor consisted of a single 2.5 ml blood sample. There are 15 residues in the CDR3. From germline, CDR1 is LGHDT and CDR2 YNNKEL (reference sequence). Study conclusions and caveats: Concordance status among twins (concordant versus discordant) showed no link to repertoire similarity, possibly from limited power.

The sequence derives from a human donor with ulcerative colitis or Crohn's disease, or a healthy co-twin of an affected twin (not recorded which). The chain uses TRBV3-1 and TRBJ1-2; as DNA is missing, the TRBD1 call by TCRdb cannot be tested. The sample comprised blood. CDR3 amino acids: CASSQDTGLAYGYTF.